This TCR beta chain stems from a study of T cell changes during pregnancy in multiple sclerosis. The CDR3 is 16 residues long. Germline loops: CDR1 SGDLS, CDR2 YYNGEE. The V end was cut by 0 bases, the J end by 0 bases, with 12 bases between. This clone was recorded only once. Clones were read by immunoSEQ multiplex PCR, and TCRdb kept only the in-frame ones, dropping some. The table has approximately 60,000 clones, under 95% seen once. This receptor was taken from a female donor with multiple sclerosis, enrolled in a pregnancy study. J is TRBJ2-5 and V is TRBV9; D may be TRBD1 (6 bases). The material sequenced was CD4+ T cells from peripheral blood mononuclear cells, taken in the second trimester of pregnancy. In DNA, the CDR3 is TGTGCCAGCAGCGTAGGTGGACAGCTGTACCAAGAGACCCAGTACTTC. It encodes CASSVGGQLYQETQYF. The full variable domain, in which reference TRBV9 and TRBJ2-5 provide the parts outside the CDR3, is DSGVTQTPKHLITATGQRVTLRCSPRSGDLSVYWYQQSLDQGLQFLIQYYNGEERAKGNILERFSAQQFPDLHSELNLSSLELGDSALYFCASSVGGQLYQETQYFGPGTRLLVL.